The rows below give T cell receptor beta chains drawn from one sample of a study of CD8+CD57+ T cells in acquired aplastic anemia. MiXCR was run by TCRdb on the reads, yielding one entry per CDR3 protein. The data contain hundreds of thousands of distinct CDR3 sequences, 45% to 65% of them seen just once; the ten biggest clones take up approximately 1.2%. Sample: sorted CD4+, CD8+, or CD8+CD57+ T cells (not recorded which) from PBMCs. These TCRs come from a human donor with aplastic anemia. The CDR3 runs from the conserved cysteine through the conserved F or W. D genes are given only for firm matches. The size of a clone is reported for some rows only, either as once, few or many, or as a class for expanded clones.

J	D	size	V	DNA	CDR3
TRBJ2-7	-	-	TRBV24-1	TGTGCCACCAGTGCGGGGGGGACAGGAATCCACGAGCAGTACTTC	CATSAGGTGIHEQYF
TRBJ1-2	TRBD1	few	TRBV15	TGTGCCACCAGCGACAGGGCTTCCGGCAACTATGGCTACACCTTC	CATSDRASGNYGYTF
TRBJ1-2	TRBD1	-	TRBV19	TGTGCCAGTAGACTGGACAGGGGAGACTATGGCTACACCTTC	CASRLDRGDYGYTF
TRBJ2-2	-	once	TRBV9	TGTGCCAGCAGCGTAGGACCCGCCCGGAACACCGGGGAGCTGTTTTTT	CASSVGPARNTGELFF
TRBJ2-3	TRBD2	many	TRBV20-1	TGCAGTGCTCCCCCGCGGGCGGGAGGGTTCACAGATACGCAGTATTTT	CSAPPRAGGFTDTQYF
TRBJ2-5	-	-	TRBV9	TGCGCCAGCAGCCATAGTCCGGGTTCCTCCTACGAGCAGGACTTC	CASSHSPGSSYEQDF
TRBJ2-5	TRBD1	many	TRBV3-1	TGTGCCAGCAGTCACAGGGGGAAACTCCAAGAGACCCAGTACTTC	CASSHRGKLQETQYF
TRBJ1-6	-	-	TRBV5-1	TGCGCCAGCAGCTTGACCGATAATTCACCCCTCCACTTT	CASSLTDNSPLHF
TRBJ1-5	-	many	TRBV5-5	TGTGCCAGCAGCTTGACCAGGGGTAGCAATCAGCCCCAGCATTTT	CASSLTRGSNQPQHF
TRBJ2-3	-	many	TRBV10-1	TGCGCCAGCAGTGAGCTACGGGACCTCACAGATACGCAGTATTTT	CASSELRDLTDTQYF
TRBJ1-1	-	-	TRBV7-7	TGTGCTAGCAGCTTAATGGGAGGGGACACTGAAGCTTTCTTT	CASSLMGGDTEAFF